This T cell receptor (beta chain) was obtained from a study of T-cell memory formation after mild COVID-19 (dated by TCRdb to the early 2020s). At the level of the whole study: TCR sequence clusters from the two donors were largely donor specific. In a couple of donors, T-cell clones that expanded and contracted after mild COVID-19 were followed by sequencing TCRalpha and TCRbeta repertoires longitudinally. The cohort comprised two young, previously healthy adult volunteers, one female and one male.

This clonotype turned up a few times. What this receptor recognizes is not known. No base quality values were provided; no much bigger clone lies one nucleotide off. Data came from an Illumina NovaSeq 6000. cDNA libraries for TCRalpha and TCRbeta were prepared by 5'RACE using constant-segment primers, with sample barcodes and unique molecular identifiers added. Trizol reagent was used to extract RNA from every sample. The libraries were amplified in two PCR steps, and the second step added a second sample barcode and Illumina TruSeq adapters. Libraries were sequenced on an Illumina NovaSeq with 2 x 150 bp paired-end reads. Turning to the authors' computational methods: Demultiplexing of reads and collapsing into UMI-guided consensus sequences were performed with migec v1.2.7. With mixcr v2.1.11, UMI consensuses were aligned to TRA and TRB V and J templates and assembled into clonotypes. A clonotype was counted as expanded or contracted only when both edgeR and NoisET called the clonotype significant, with the noise models trained on biological replicates. For edgeR calls, the cutoffs were a false discovery rate-adjusted p below 0.01 and a log2 fold-change threshold of 1. PCA with hierarchical clustering of max-normalized trajectories of the 1000 most abundant clonotypes was used as exploratory dynamics analysis. Separately sequenced CD4+ and CD8+ repertoires were used to assign a CD4 or CD8 phenotype to each responding clone. Using fastp at Q25 and MiXCR, TCRdb reprocessed the public reads and kept productive beta chains. Entries are consolidated by CDR3 protein sequence, retaining the most common genes and DNA. The V and J calls shown here were made by TCRdb, not taken from the authors' results. The sample table records 150,000 to 200,000 distinct CDR3 sequences; roughly 12% of these occur just once. The top ten clonotypes cover 3.5% to 4.5% of the sample.

Broad study findings and their caveats: Clones that contracted from day 15 to 85 showed balanced CD4/CD8 phenotypes, whereas a second wave of clones that expanded from day 15 to 37 leaned towards CD4+. Whether the second-wave clones peaking on day 37 were SARS-CoV-2 specific was not confirmed. Contracting CD4+ clones turned up mainly in the CM and EM memory subsets, whereas EMRA was where CD8+ clones were enriched. Some responding clones were found in pre-infection memory, which suggests that pre-existing cross-reactive memory T cells took part in the SARS-CoV-2 response. The study covered only a couple of mild cases, and larger cohorts including severe cases with pre-infection samples were considered necessary.

Ficoll-Paque density gradient centrifugation was the method used to isolate PBMCs. A distance of 14 bases separates the germline ends of V and J, which lose 4 bases and 6 bases respectively. Inclusive of the bounding cysteine and phenylalanine, the CDR3 is 14 residues long. The kept DNA is CDR3 alone, 42 bases in frame from the first base. Based on the germline V gene, the CDR1 and CDR2 sequences are SGDLS and YYNGEE. The sequence was collected from a young man who had mild COVID-19 (a few samples of this study predate the infection). The sample titles of this study are shuffled in the database, so cell type and time point are left out; the donor was told from shared clones. The sequencing input was PBMCs or a T cell subset sorted from them (not recorded which). The chain is made from TRBV9 and TRBJ1-3; the D gene is perhaps TRBD1, from 6 matching bases. The CDR3 region has the sequence CASSPTGRENTIYF. The DNA reads as follows: TGTGCCAGCAGCCCCACAGGGAGGGAAAACACCATATATTTT.